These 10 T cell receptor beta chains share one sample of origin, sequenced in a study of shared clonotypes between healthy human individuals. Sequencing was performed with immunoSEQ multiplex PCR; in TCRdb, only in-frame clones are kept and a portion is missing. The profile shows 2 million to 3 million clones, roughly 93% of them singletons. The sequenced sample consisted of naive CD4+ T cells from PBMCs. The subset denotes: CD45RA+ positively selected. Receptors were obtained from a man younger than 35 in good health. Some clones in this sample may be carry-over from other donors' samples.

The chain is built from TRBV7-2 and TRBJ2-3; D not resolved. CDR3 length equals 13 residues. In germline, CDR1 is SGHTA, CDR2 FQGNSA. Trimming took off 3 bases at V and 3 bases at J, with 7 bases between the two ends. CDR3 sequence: CASSFYRTDTQYF. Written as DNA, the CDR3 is TGTGCCAGCAGCTTTTATCGGACAGATACGCAGTATTTT.

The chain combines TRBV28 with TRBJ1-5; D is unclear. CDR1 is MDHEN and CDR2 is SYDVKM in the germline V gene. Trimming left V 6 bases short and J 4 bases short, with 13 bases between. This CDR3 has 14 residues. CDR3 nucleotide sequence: TGTGCCAGCAGCTCAGGACGGCGTAATCAGCCCCAGCATTTT. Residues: CASSSGRRNQPQHF.

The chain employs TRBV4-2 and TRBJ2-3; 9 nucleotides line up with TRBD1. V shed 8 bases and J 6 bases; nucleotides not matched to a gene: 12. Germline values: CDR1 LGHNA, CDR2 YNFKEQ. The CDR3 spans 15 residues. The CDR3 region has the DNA TGTGCCAGCCTAACCTCACAGGGGGCAGGGGATACGCAGTATTTT. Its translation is CASLTSQGAGDTQYF.

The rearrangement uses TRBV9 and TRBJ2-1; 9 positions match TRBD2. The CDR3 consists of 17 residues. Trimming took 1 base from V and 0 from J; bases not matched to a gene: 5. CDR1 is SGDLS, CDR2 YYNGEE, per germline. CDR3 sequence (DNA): TGTGCCAGCAGCGTAACTGTTAGCGGGAGCTCCTACAATGAGCAGTTCTTC. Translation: CASSVTVSGSSYNEQFF.

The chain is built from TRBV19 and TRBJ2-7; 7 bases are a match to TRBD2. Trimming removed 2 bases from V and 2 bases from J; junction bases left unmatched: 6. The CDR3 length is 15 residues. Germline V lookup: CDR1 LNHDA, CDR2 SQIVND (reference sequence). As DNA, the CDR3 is TGTGCCAGTAGTATACAGGGAGGGGCGGCCTACGAGCAGTACTTC. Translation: CASSIQGGAAYEQYF.

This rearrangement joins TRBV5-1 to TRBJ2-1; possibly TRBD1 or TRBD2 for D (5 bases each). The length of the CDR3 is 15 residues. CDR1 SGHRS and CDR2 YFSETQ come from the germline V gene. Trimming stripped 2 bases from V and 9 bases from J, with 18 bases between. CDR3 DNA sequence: TGCGCCAGCAGCTTTCCCGGGACCGAGGGTAGTGAGCAGTTCTTC. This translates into CASSFPGTEGSEQFF.

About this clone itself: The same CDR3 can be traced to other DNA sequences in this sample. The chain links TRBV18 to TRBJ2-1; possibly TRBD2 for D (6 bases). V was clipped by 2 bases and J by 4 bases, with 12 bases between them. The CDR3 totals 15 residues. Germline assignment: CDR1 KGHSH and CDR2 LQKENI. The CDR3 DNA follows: TGTGCCAGCTCACCAGTTGCGGGGAGTTACAATGAGCAGTTCTTC. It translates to CASSPVAGSYNEQFF.

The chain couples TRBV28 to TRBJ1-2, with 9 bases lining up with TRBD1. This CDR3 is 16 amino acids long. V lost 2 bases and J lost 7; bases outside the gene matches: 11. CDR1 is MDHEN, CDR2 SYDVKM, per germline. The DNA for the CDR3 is TGTGCCAGCAGTTTAGGTGGGGACAGGGCGAATGTTGGCTACACCTTC. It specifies CASSLGGDRANVGYTF.

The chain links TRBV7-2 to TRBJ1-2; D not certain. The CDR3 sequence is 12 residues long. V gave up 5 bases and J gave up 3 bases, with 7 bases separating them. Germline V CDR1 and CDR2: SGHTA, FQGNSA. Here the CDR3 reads CASSARDYGYTF. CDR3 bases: TGTGCCAGCAGCGCCCGGGACTATGGCTACACCTTC.

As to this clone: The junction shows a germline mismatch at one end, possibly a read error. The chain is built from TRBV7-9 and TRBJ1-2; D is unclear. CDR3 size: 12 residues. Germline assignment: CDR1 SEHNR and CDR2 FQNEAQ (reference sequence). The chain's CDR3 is CASSGRTYGCTF. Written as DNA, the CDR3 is TGTGCCAGCAGCGGACGGACCTATGGCTGCACCTTC.